This is a list of T cell receptor beta chains from one sample in a study of blood T cell repertoires in COVID-19. Using immunoSEQ multiplex PCR, the repertoire was profiled, and TCRdb retains in-frame clones only, with some absent. The sample carries roughly 250,000 clones, approximately 78% recorded once. What was sequenced was peripheral blood. These receptor sequences come from a woman aged 55-69 years with active or convalescent COVID-19. The CDR3 runs from the conserved cysteine through the conserved F or W. The order of the fields is CDR3 length, clone size, J gene, V gene, D gene, CDR3 DNA, CDR3 protein. The D gene is left open where the match is weak. The listing skips clone size in some rows; elsewhere it reads once, few, many or a size class.

>15|NA|TRBJ2-7|TRBV7-9|TRBD1
TGTGCCAGCAGCCATACAGGGGTATGGTCCTACGAGCAGTACTTC
CASSHTGVWSYEQYF
>18|NA|TRBJ1-1|TRBV11-2|NA
TGTGCCAGCAGCACATTCGGGGGGGGCAGGGAAGGAAGCACTGAAGCTTTCTTT
CASSTFGGGREGSTEAFF
>13|once|TRBJ1-1|TRBV5-4|NA
TGTGCCAGCAGCTTGGCGGGCGGGGATCAAGCTTTCTTT
CASSLAGGDQAFF
>14|NA|TRBJ1-2|TRBV27|NA
TGTGCCAGCAGAAACAGTAGACCTAACTATGGCTACACCTTC
CASRNSRPNYGYTF
>16|NA|TRBJ1-5|TRBV19|TRBD1
TGTGCCAGTAGTATAGGGGACAGGGGAAGAAATCAGCCCCAGCATTTT
CASSIGDRGRNQPQHF
>14|NA|TRBJ2-3|TRBV7-8|TRBD2
TGTGCCGTGACTAGCGGGGGGGTTGGAGATACGCAGTATTTT
CAVTSGGVGDTQYF
>15|NA|TRBJ1-3|TRBV18|TRBD1
TGTGCCAGCTCCCCTACAGGGGGCCCTGGAAACACCATATATTTT
CASSPTGGPGNTIYF
>16|NA|TRBJ2-4|TRBV9|NA
TGTGCCAGCAGCGTAGGGGAAGGGGGATTCAAAAACATTCAGTACTTC
CASSVGEGGFKNIQYF
>15|NA|TRBJ1-2|TRBV4-3|NA
TGCGCCAGCAGCCAAGGCTACGGGGTAACTCATGGCTACACCTTC
CASSQGYGVTHGYTF
>16|once|TRBJ1-1|TRBV6-2/TRBV6-3|NA
TGTGCCAGCAGCCCAAACTCCCGAGCGGGAGGGACTGAAGCTTTCTTT
CASSPNSRAGGTEAFF
>13|NA|TRBJ2-1|TRBV19|TRBD2
TGTGCCAGTAGTATGGGAGCGGGGTCCCCTCAGTTCTTC
CASSMGAGSPQFF
>14|NA|TRBJ1-2|TRBV5-1|NA
TGCGCCAGCAGCCCGGGGAGTCCTAACTATGGCTACACCTTC
CASSPGSPNYGYTF
>15|NA|TRBJ2-3|TRBV10-3|TRBD2
TGTGCCATCAGTGGGAACTTAGGCGGGGGGGATACGCAGTATTTT
CAISGNLGGGDTQYF
>14|NA|TRBJ1-1|TRBV19|NA
TGTGCCAGTAGTATCGCGCCGTCGGGCACTGAAGCTTTCTTT
CASSIAPSGTEAFF
>15|once|TRBJ2-7|TRBV6-1|NA
TGTGCCAGCAGTGAAGAGGTCCAGGCCGCCTACGAGCAGTACTTC
CASSEEVQAAYEQYF
>15|NA|TRBJ1-5|TRBV5-5|NA
TGTGCCAGCAGCTTAGGGCAGACCCAGGGGCAGCCCCAGCATTTT
CASSLGQTQGQPQHF
>16|NA|TRBJ2-2|TRBV4-1|TRBD2
TGCGCCAGCAGCCAAAGGCAGCGGGGCTACACCGGGGAGCTGTTTTTT
CASSQRQRGYTGELFF
>16|NA|TRBJ2-1|TRBV2|TRBD2
TGTGCCAGCAGTGAAGGGACTAGCGGGGTGAACGATGAGCAGTTCTTC
CASSEGTSGVNDEQFF
>16|NA|TRBJ2-3|TRBV5-1|TRBD2
TGCGCCAGCAGCGCCCATCTAGCGGGGAGCACAGATACGCAGTATTTT
CASSAHLAGSTDTQYF
>15|once|TRBJ2-7|TRBV20-1|NA
TGCAGTGCTAGTCCCCAGGGGTCCTCGGGGGGCGAGCAGTACTTC
CSASPQGSSGGEQYF
>17|NA|TRBJ2-2|TRBV20-1|TRBD1
TGCAGTGCTAGTCCCCTCGGGGGACAGGGCTACACCGGGGAGCTGTTTTTT
CSASPLGGQGYTGELFF
>15|NA|TRBJ1-1|TRBV14|NA
TGTGCCAGCAGCCTTACTCGGAGAGTTAACACTGAAGCTTTCTTT
CASSLTRRVNTEAFF
>14|NA|TRBJ2-7|TRBV5-1|NA
TGCGCCAGCAGCTTGACTAGCCCTTGGGCCGAGCAGTACTTC
CASSLTSPWAEQYF
>14|NA|TRBJ1-4|TRBV6-1|NA
TGTGCCAGCAGTGACCGGGCAACTAATGAAAAACTGTTTTTT
CASSDRATNEKLFF
>15|NA|TRBJ1-1|TRBV19|NA
TGTGCCAGTAGTATTTTAGGGGTGGGGAACACTGAAGCTTTCTTT
CASSILGVGNTEAFF
>17|NA|TRBJ2-1|TRBV7-6|TRBD2
TGTGCCAGCAGCTTAGCGGGCGGGCTAGCGGGGGGGTATGAGCAGTTCTTC
CASSLAGGLAGGYEQFF
>16|once|TRBJ2-3|TRBV3-1/TRBV3-2|TRBD2
TGTGCCAGCAGCCAACTCTCTAGCGGGCTCACAGATACGCAGTATTTT
CASSQLSSGLTDTQYF
>14|NA|TRBJ1-2|TRBV19|NA
TGTGCCAGTAGTATCCGGGAACCTAACTATGGCTACACCTTC
CASSIREPNYGYTF
>14|NA|TRBJ2-2|TRBV7-2|NA
TGTGCCAGCAGCTCAACAGGTCACACCGGGGAGCTGTTTTTT
CASSSTGHTGELFF
>11|NA|TRBJ1-1|TRBV20-1|NA
TGCAGTACGACAGGGAACACTGAAGCTTTCTTT
CSTTGNTEAFF
>16|NA|TRBJ2-7|TRBV6-2/TRBV6-3|TRBD2
TGTGCCAGCAGCCGCCCAGGGACTATGGGCACCTACGAGCAGTACTTC
CASSRPGTMGTYEQYF
>16|NA|TRBJ1-2|TRBV5-4|TRBD1
TGTGCCAGCAGCTTGGTGGGGGACAGGGGGAGCTATGGCTACACCTTC
CASSLVGDRGSYGYTF
>13|once|TRBJ2-3|TRBV24-1|TRBD1
TGTGCCACCAGTGCTACAGGGGCAGATACGCAGTATTTT
CATSATGADTQYF
>16|NA|TRBJ2-3|TRBV4-1|TRBD1
TGCGCCAGCAGCCAACTACCGGGACAGGGACTCGTTACGCAGTATTTT
CASSQLPGQGLVTQYF
>15|NA|TRBJ1-3|TRBV19|NA
TGTGCCAGTAGCCTAGGTTGGGGGGCTGGAAACACCATATATTTT
CASSLGWGAGNTIYF
>15|NA|TRBJ2-7|TRBV11-2|TRBD1
TGTGCCAGCAGCTTTTCCGACAGGGCTCTCTACGAGCAGTACTTC
CASSFSDRALYEQYF
>14|NA|TRBJ1-1|TRBV5-4|NA
TGTGCCAGCAGAAAGGACAGTATGGGCACTGAAGCTTTCTTT
CASRKDSMGTEAFF
>15|few|TRBJ1-4|TRBV28|NA
TGTGCCAGCAGTCCCGAAGCGGGGATTAATGAAAAACTGTTTTTT
CASSPEAGINEKLFF
>13|NA|TRBJ1-5|TRBV11-2|TRBD1
TGTGCCAGCAGCATGACAGGGGGTCAGCCCCAGCATTTT
CASSMTGGQPQHF
>14|NA|TRBJ1-2|TRBV6-5|TRBD1
TGTGCCAGCAGTTACACGGGACAGGGGAGTGGCTACACCTTC
CASSYTGQGSGYTF
>17|NA|TRBJ1-5|TRBV15|NA
TGTGCCACCAGCAGAGATCGTGGGAGACATAGCAATCAGCCCCAGCATTTT
CATSRDRGRHSNQPQHF
>14|NA|TRBJ2-7|TRBV3-1/TRBV3-2|NA
TGTGCCAGCAGAAGAACCTCAGGTATCTACGAGCAGTACTTC
CASRRTSGIYEQYF
>15|NA|TRBJ1-1|TRBV5-1|TRBD1
TGCGCCAGCAGCTTGGGGGGACAGGGCTTAGGTCGGGCTTTCTTT
CASSLGGQGLGRAFF
>12|NA|TRBJ2-5|TRBV6-6|NA
TGTGCCAGTACCAGGGGCGAGGAGACCCAGTACTTC
CASTRGEETQYF
>14|NA|TRBJ1-1|TRBV4-3|NA
TGCGCCAGCAGCCAACTCGACTCGGGTACTGAAGCTTTCTTT
CASSQLDSGTEAFF
>15|NA|TRBJ2-5|TRBV7-3|TRBD2
TGTGCCAGCAGCGCCCTAGCGGGGGGACGAGAGACCCAGTACTTC
CASSALAGGRETQYF
>13|once|TRBJ1-2|TRBV7-2|NA
TGTGCCAGCAGCCCCATAGGAGTGCATGGCTACACCTTC
CASSPIGVHGYTF
>15|once|TRBJ1-2|TRBV5-4|NA
TGTGCCAGCAGCTTGGCGGGACAACGAATGGGGGGCTACACCTTC
CASSLAGQRMGGYTF
>16|NA|TRBJ2-1|TRBV11-2|NA
TGTGCCAGCAGCTTATCTCGGGGGAGCTCCTACAATGAGCAGTTCTTC
CASSLSRGSSYNEQFF
>13|NA|TRBJ1-3|TRBV7-4|NA
TGTGCCAGCTCCCGGGAGATGCGAAACACCATATATTTT
CASSREMRNTIYF
>13|NA|TRBJ2-7|TRBV12-3/TRBV12-4|NA
TGTGCCAGCAGCAGAGGACACTCCTACGAGCAGTACTTC
CASSRGHSYEQYF
>13|NA|TRBJ2-2|TRBV4-3|NA
TGCGCCAGCAGCCAAGCACTACAGGCGGAGCTGTTTTTT
CASSQALQAELFF
>16|NA|TRBJ1-4|TRBV5-1|TRBD1
TGCGCCAGCAGCTTATCAGGGGGACTGGCTAATGAAAAACTGTTTTTT
CASSLSGGLANEKLFF
>14|NA|TRBJ1-2|TRBV5-5|NA
TGTGCCAGCAGCTTGGGACTTGACGGCTATGGCTACACCTTC
CASSLGLDGYGYTF
>14|NA|TRBJ1-1|TRBV5-4|TRBD1
TGTGCCAGCAGCTTGGGGGACAGGGGCAATGAAGCTTTCTTT
CASSLGDRGNEAFF
>16|NA|TRBJ2-6|TRBV7-9|NA
TGTGCCAGCAGCCTCCCAGAGGTGGCTGGGGCCAACGTCCTGACTTTC
CASSLPEVAGANVLTF
>13|NA|TRBJ1-2|TRBV30|NA
TGTGCCTGGAGTCATCGGGGGGCATATGGCTACACCTTC
CAWSHRGAYGYTF
>16|NA|TRBJ2-2|TRBV7-6|NA
TGTGCCAGCAGCTTAGCGGCAGGCGGGGATGGCGGGGAGCTGTTTTTT
CASSLAAGGDGGELFF
>13|NA|TRBJ2-7|TRBV29-1|NA
TGCAGCGCTCCATACTCGACTGTCTACGAGCAGTACTTC
CSAPYSTVYEQYF